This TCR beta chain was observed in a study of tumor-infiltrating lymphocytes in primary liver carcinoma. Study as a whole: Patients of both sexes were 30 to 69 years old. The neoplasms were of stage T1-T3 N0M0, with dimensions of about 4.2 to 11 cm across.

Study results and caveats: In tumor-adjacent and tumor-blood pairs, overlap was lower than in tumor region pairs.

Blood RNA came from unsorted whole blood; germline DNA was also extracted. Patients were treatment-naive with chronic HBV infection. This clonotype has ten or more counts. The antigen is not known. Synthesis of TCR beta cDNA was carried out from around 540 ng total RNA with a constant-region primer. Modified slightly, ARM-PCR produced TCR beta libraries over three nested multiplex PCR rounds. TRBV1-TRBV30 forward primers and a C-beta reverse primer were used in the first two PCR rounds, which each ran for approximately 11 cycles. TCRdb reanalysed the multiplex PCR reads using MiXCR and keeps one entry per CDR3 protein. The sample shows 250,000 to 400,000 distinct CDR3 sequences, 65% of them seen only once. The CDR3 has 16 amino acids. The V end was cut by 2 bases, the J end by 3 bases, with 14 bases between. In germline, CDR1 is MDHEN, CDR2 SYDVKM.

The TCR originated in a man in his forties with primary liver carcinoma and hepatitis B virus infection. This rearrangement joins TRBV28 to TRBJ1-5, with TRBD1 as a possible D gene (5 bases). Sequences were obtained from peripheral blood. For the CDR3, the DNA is TGTGCCAGCAGTTTAGACCAGGGACGGATCAATCAGCCCCAGCATTTT. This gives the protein CASSLDQGRINQPQHF.